Below are 5 T cell receptor beta chains sequenced from a single sample in a study of post-analysis software for immune sequencing data. The antigens of these receptors remain unknown. Presence of unique molecular identifiers characterized the TCR beta cDNA libraries. TCRdb redid the calling of the PCR reads with MiXCR, one entry per CDR3 protein. The sample yields about 820,000 distinct CDR3 sequences, roughly 50% seen once. Whole-study results and caveats: With TRBV5-6, TRBV5-1 and TRBV20-1 included, 4 to 6 TRBV segments were more frequent in patients than in controls.

Sequencing was carried out using blood. The receptors were sampled from a girl aged 10 to 17 with multiple sclerosis.

The rearrangement uses TRBV7-2 and TRBJ1-5; D not certain. Germline-derived CDR1 and CDR2 are SGHTA and FQGNSA. The CDR3 sequence is 16 residues long. Trimming removed 2 bases at V and 1 base at J, with 12 bases between. The CDR3 bases are TGTGCCAGCAGCTTAATGGCCGGGGTAAGCAATCAGCCCCAGCATTTT. Translating gives CASSLMAGVSNQPQHF.

This chain joins TRBV20-1 and TRBJ2-5; a possible D gene is TRBD2 (5 bases). V was pared by 3 bases and J by 4 bases, with 12 bases between. The length of the CDR3 is 13 residues. Germline V gene lookup returns CDR1 DFQATT and CDR2 SNEGSKA (reference sequence). CDR3 region: CSASPLASETQYF. The CDR3 nucleotides are TGCAGTGCTAGTCCTCTAGCTTCAGAGACCCAGTACTTC.

J is TRBJ1-5 and V is TRBV20-1, with a weak D call TRBD1 (5 bases). The germline CDR1 and CDR2 sequences are DFQATT and SNEGSKA (reference sequence). The CDR3 is 14 residues long. The V and J ends lost 6 bases and 7 bases respectively, with 19 bases between them. In DNA, the CDR3 is TGCAGTGCCCTTCTTAGGGGCTTAGGCCAGCCCCAGCATTTT. This encodes CSALLRGLGQPQHF.

V and J are TRBV18 and TRBJ2-7; a weak D match, TRBD2 (5 bases). Per germline, CDR1 KGHSH and CDR2 LQKENI. This CDR3 is 14 amino acids long. The ends were cut back, 3 bases at V and 6 bases at J, with 15 bases in the middle. The CDR3 sequence: CASSPRSSEGEQYF. Written as DNA, the CDR3 is TGTGCCAGCTCACCGCGGAGCTCCGAGGGCGAGCAGTACTTC.

V is TRBV19 and J is TRBJ2-5; D is ambiguous. Trimming pared 7 bases from V and 5 bases from J, leaving 8 bases between. Germline CDR1 and CDR2: LNHDA and SQIVND (reference sequence). The CDR3 length is 11 residues. The CDR3 coding sequence is TGTGCCAGTATGGGGTTGGAGACCCAGTACTTC. This sequence encodes CASMGLETQYF.